Following are 2 T cell receptor beta chains from one sample sequenced in a study of T cell responses to AZD1222 COVID-19 vaccine. Clones were read by immunoSEQ multiplex PCR, and TCRdb kept only the in-frame ones, dropping some. This table holds 85,000 to 100,000 clones, 85% to 90% found once. The sample consisted of peripheral blood, taken on day 0 of AZD1222 vaccination. The receptors derive from an adult in good health.

The rearrangement uses TRBV29-1 and TRBJ2-3; the match to TRBD2 covers 8 bases. V shed 4 bases, J shed 0 bases, and the junction held 6 bases outside the gene matches. CDR1 is SQVTM, CDR2 ANQGSEA, per germline. The CDR3 extends over 15 amino acids. The CDR3 here is CSVAELAGSTDTQYF. The CDR3 bases are TGCAGCGTTGCAGAGTTAGCGGGGAGCACAGATACGCAGTATTTT.

The chain has TRBV4-2 and TRBJ2-7; D uncertain. CDR3 length: 13 amino acids. Germline loops: CDR1 LGHNA, CDR2 YNFKEQ. V was trimmed by 0 bases and J by 8 bases, leaving 11 bases between them. The CDR3 bases are TGTGCCAGCAGCCAAGACATGTCTCGTCAGCAGTACTTC. Amino acid sequence: CASSQDMSRQQYF.